This T cell receptor beta chain was profiled in a study of beta chain features in type 1 diabetes. For the study at large: Sorted cells numbering around 100,000,000 were examined across all samples. Regarding the study as a whole: The study found moderately but significantly shorter TCRB CDR3s in all four CD4+ subsets of Type 1 diabetes patients.

A remark on this clone: Antigen: not known.

V lost 5 bases and J lost 1; bases outside the gene matches: 2. The CDR3 consists of 15 residues. CDR1 is MNHEY and CDR2 is SVGAGI in the germline V gene. Since all of the isolated RNA was reverse transcribed, expressed TCRB transcripts were what got sequenced. Assay: immunoSEQ multiplex PCR; the TCRdb copy retains only in-frame clones and omits some. The sample holds roughly 350,000 clones; 9.5% to 10% are singletons and the top ten take 0.45% to 0.65%. The gene calls are TRBV6-5 and TRBJ2-2, with 9 nucleotides matching TRBD2. The clonotype comes from a man aged 30-40 years with type 1 diabetes. Sequences were obtained from central memory CD4+ T cells from blood. CDR3 protein: CASSPLAGNTGELFF. The CDR3 coding sequence is TGTGCCAGCAGTCCACTAGCGGGGAACACCGGGGAGCTGTTTTTT.